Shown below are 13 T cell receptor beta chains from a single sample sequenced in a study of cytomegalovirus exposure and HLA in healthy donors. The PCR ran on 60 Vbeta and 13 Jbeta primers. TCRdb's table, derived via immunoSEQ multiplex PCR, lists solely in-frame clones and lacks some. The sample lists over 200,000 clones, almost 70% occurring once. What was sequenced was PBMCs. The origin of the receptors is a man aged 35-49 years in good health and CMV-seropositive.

In DNA form, the CDR3 reads TGTGCCAGCAGTTTAACCGCGGGGAGACAGGGAGCCTACGAGCAGTACTTC. It is translated as CASSLTAGRQGAYEQYF. The V and J genes are TRBV27 and TRBJ2-7; D perhaps matches TRBD1 (7 bases). The CDR3 is made up of 17 amino acids. With 2 bases removed from V and 2 bases from J, the gap between germline ends came to 19 bases. Germline assignment: CDR1 MNHEY and CDR2 SMNVEV (reference sequence).

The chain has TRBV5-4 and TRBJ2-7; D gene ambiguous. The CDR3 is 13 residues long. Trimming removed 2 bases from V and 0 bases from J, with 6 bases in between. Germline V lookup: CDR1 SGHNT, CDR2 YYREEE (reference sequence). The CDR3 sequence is CASSFRHSYEQYF. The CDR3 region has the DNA TGTGCCAGCAGCTTCAGACACTCCTACGAGCAGTACTTC.

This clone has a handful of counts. CDR3 nucleotides: TGCGCCAGCAGTCCCGGGACAGGGGGTCCGTACGAGCAGTACTTC. Its translation is CASSPGTGGPYEQYF. The V call is TRBV10-2, the J call TRBJ2-7, with 11 bases matching TRBD1. Germline loops: CDR1 WSHSY, CDR2 SAAADI. V shed 5 bases, J shed 4 bases, and the junction held 7 bases outside the gene matches. CDR3 length equals 15 residues.

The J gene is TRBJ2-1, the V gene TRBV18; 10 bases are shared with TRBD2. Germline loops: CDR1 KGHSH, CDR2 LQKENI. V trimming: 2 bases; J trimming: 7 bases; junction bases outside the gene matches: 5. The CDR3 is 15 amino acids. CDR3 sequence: CASSPTAGGPNEQFF. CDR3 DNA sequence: TGTGCCAGCTCACCAACAGCGGGGGGGCCGAATGAGCAGTTCTTC.

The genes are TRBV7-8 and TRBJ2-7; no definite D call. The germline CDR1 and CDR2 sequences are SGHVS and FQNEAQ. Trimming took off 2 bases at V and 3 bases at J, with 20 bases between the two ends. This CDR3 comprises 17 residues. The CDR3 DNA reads TGTGCCAGCAGCTTATCTTCATGGGCGACGGTCGGCTACGAGCAGTACTTC. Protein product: CASSLSSWATVGYEQYF.

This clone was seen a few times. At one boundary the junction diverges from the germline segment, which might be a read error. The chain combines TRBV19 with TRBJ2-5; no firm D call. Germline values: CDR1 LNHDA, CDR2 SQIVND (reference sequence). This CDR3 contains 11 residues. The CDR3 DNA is TGTGCCAGTGGTATGAGAGAGACCCAGTACTTC. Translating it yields CASGMRETQYF.

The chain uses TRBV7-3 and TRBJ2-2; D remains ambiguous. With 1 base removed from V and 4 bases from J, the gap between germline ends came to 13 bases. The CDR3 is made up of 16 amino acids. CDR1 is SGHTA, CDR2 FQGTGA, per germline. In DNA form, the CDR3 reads TGTGCCAGCAGCTTAAACGGCGGCACCTCCACCGGGGAGCTGTTTTTT. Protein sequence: CASSLNGGTSTGELFF.

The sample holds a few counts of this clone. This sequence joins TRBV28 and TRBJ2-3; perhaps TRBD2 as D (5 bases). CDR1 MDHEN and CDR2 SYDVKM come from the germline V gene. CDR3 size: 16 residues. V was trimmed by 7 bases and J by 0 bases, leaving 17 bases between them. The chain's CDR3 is CASNPRLIRSTDTQYF. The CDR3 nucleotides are TGTGCCAGCAACCCTCGACTAATAAGGAGCACAGATACGCAGTATTTT. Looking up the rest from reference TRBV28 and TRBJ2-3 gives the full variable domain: DVKVTQSSRYLVKRTGEKVFLECVQDMDHENMFWYRQDPGLGLRLIYFSYDVKMKEKGDIPEGYSVSREKKERFSLILESASTNQTSMYLCASNPRLIRSTDTQYFGPGTRLTVL.

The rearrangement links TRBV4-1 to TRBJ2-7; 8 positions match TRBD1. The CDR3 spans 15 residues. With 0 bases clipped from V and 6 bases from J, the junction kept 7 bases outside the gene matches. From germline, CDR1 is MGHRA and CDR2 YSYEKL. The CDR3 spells CASSQDRGLGGEQYF. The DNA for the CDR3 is TGCGCCAGCAGCCAAGACAGGGGGCTAGGGGGCGAGCAGTACTTC.

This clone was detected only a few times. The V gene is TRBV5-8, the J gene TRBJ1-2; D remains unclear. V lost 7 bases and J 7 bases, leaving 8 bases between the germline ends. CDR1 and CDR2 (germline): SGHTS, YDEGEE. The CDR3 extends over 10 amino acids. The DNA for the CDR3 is TGTGCCAGCCGGGGATCTGGCTACACCTTC. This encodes CASRGSGYTF.

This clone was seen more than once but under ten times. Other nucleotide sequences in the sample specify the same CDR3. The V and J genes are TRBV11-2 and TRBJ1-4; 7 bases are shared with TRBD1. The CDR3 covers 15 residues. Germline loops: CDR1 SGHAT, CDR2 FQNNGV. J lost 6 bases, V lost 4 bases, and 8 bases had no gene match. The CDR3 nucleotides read TGTGCCAGCAGCTCGACAGGGTGGCGGGATGAAAAACTGTTTTTT. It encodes CASSSTGWRDEKLFF.

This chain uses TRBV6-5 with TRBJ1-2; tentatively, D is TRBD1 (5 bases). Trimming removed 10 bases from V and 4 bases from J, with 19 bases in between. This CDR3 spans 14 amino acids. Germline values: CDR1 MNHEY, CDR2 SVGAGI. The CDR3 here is CATWGGANPYGYTF. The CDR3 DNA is TGTGCCACCTGGGGTGGGGCGAATCCCTATGGCTACACCTTC.

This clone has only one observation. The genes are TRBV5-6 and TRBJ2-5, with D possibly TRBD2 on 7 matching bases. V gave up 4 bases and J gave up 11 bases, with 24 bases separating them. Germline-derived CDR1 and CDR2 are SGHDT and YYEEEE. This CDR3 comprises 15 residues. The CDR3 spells CASSPIGGPGIEQYF. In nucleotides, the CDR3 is TGTGCCAGCAGCCCCATCGGGGGGCCCGGAATTGAGCAGTACTTC. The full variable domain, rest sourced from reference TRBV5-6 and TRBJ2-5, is DAGVTQSPTHLIKTRGQQVTLRCSPKSGHDTVSWYQQALGQGPQFIFQYYEEEERQRGNFPDRFSGHQFPNYSSELNVNALLLGDSALYLCASSPIGGPGIEQYFGPGTRLLVL.